Reported below is one TCR beta chain. Its antigen target is currently unknown. Qualities for individual bases were not recorded, and no much larger clone is one base off. The immunoSEQ hsTCRB assay version 4, run in survey mode, was used to sequence TCRbeta repertoires from genomic DNA. For TCRbeta sequencing, genomic DNA was diluted to 10 ng/uL, and up to about 1 ug was used per sample. In the authors' own workflow: TCRbeta data were analyzed in ImmunoSeq Analyzer 3.0, with diversity computed on productive nucleotide rearrangements. Using the Immunarch R package, the improved Chao index served to estimate lower-bound TCR diversity and the Gini coefficient served to estimate clonality. When different nucleotide rearrangements encoded the same CDR3beta amino acid sequence, each rearrangement was treated as a distinct clonotype. TCRbeta sequences significantly enriched in antigen-responding cells relative to anti-CD3/anti-CD28-activated cells were identified by differential abundance analysis. GLIPH2 clustered TCRs by predicted peptide-MHC specificity, both within individual participants and across merged participant data sets. What TCRdb holds here is the immuneACCESS table cut down to in-frame rearrangements. Part of the clones is not present; checked against another copy, under half of the missing clones reflect an unresolved V gene, and the others are unexplained. V and J calls and clone size are as listed in that table; D and trimming were resolved from the DNA. The table for this sample lists tens of thousands of clones; roughly four fifths of them were counted only once. The ten top clones hold over 15% of the sample.

Taken from the germline V gene (reference sequence), the CDR1 and CDR2 loops are SGHNT and YYREEE. The CDR3 has 13 amino acids, counting the end cysteine and phenylalanine. Only CDR3 DNA is held: 39 bases, read in frame from base 1. From V the trimming removes 3 bases and from J it removes 11 bases, while the gene matches leave 8 bases of the junction unaccounted for. These data come from a study of persistence of HIV-infected CD4 T cells (dated by TCRdb to 2018 to 2020). Regarding the complete study: The study isolated CMV- and HIV-1 Gag-responding CD4+ T cells from ART-treated individuals to examine antigen-driven clonal expansion of HIV-1-infected cells. The clonality of all cells in each sorted population was assessed by TCRbeta sequencing, whereas the clonality of infected cells was assessed by proviral sequencing. The median time the participants had spent on suppressive ART was 8 years. In the cross-participant TCR cluster analysis, about 8 participants were included for CMV and roughly seven participants were included for Gag. Peripheral blood samples of up to roughly 200 mL were collected at multiple time points, except for two participants, who underwent leukapheresis at a single time point. The paper's findings and limits, for the study overall: Because the TCR analyses were done in bulk, restricting them to just the rare CMV-responding cells that actually carried HIV-1 proviruses was not possible. TCRbeta richness in CMV- and Gag-responding cells was significantly lower than in anti-CD3/anti-CD28-responding cells; CMV-responding cells had higher oligoclonality than CD3/CD28-stimulated and Gag-responding cells. Few individuals were included in the study, and only a limited range of antigens was tested. Antigen-responding cells were enriched for degenerate expanded CDR3beta sequences, which suggests convergent selection of CD4+ responses to CMV and Gag. Within the same sorted populations, TCR oligoclonality correlated with proviral oligoclonality.

Sample treatment or condition, as interpreted from the label and publication: suppressive antiretroviral therapy. A pool of overlapping HIV-1 Gag 15-mer peptides, at around 0.99 ug per peptide per mL, was used to stimulate the cells. Memory CD4+ T cells that did not respond, being CD40L-negative, CD69-negative and CD45RO-high, were sorted as memory populations depleted of antigen-responding cells. Participants were HIV-1-infected adults who started suppressive ART during chronic infection. Participants had undetectable plasma HIV-1 RNA below 50 copies/mL for at least 4 years. To be included, participants needed a CD4+ T cell count above 400 cells/uL and a positive CMV serology. Before stimulation, PBMCs were isolated using density centrifugation and then depleted of CD8+ T cells. CD8-depleted PBMCs were stimulated for around 20 hours with anti-CD28/CD49d costimulation, CD40-blocking antibody and enfuvirtide to prevent new infections. Cell sorting was done on a Beckman Coulter MoFlo Legacy or XDP sorter, and dead cells were excluded with propidium iodide. For samples with more than one million cells, genomic DNA was extracted with the QIAamp DNA Mini Kit, and for all other samples the Quick-DNA Microprep Kit was used.

The sequence was collected from an adult woman with HIV who was CMV-seropositive. The sequenced sample was CD4+ T cells sorted from PBMCs after 18-hour stimulation, obtained from a patient who received antiretroviral therapy. The label giving this sample's cell subset or site can be read as: CD40L-CD69- CD45RO-high memory CD4 T cells not responding to Gag peptides. The chain joins TRBV5-4 to TRBJ1-1; 9 of the junction bases match TRBD1. The DNA sequence is as follows: TGTGCCAGCAGCTCCACACAAGGACAGGGGGCTTTCTTT. Its translation reads: CASSSTQGQGAFF.